Presented here are 5 T cell receptor beta chains from one specimen sequenced in a study of preoperative IRX-2 immunotherapy in early breast cancer. Sample treatment: preoperative locoregional IRX-2 cytokine immunotherapy. Data came from immunoSEQ multiplex PCR; TCRdb stores just in-frame clones and leaves some out. The sample lists approximately 30,000 clones, roughly 90% seen once, with about 1.5% in the top ten. Sequencing was performed on tumor tissue, taken after IRX-2 immunotherapy. Source of these receptors: a human donor with breast cancer.

V and J are TRBV6-8 and TRBJ1-4; 8 positions agree with TRBD1. V shed 7 bases, J shed 0 bases, and the junction held 4 bases outside the gene matches. CDR3 length equals 15 residues. Per the germline V gene, CDR1 is MNHGY and CDR2 is SAAAGT. CDR3 region: CASNPGQATNEKLFF. The DNA for the CDR3 is TGTGCCAGCAATCCGGGACAGGCAACTAATGAAAAACTGTTTTTT.

The table lists this clone with a count of one. V gene TRBV11-3 combines with J gene TRBJ1-2; TRBD1 matches 11 bases. Germline V lookup: CDR1 SGHNT, CDR2 YENEEA. The CDR3 spans 15 residues. Trimming took 5 bases from V and 7 from J; bases not matched to a gene: 9. CDR3 DNA sequence: TGTGCCAGCAGCCTACGGACAGGGGGCGAACGTGGCTACACCTTC. Encoded protein: CASSLRTGGERGYTF.

This chain joins TRBV18 and TRBJ1-2; 7 nucleotides agree with TRBD1. The CDR3 contains 16 residues. The germline CDR1 and CDR2 sequences are KGHSH and LQKENI. The V segment lost 0 bases and the J segment 4 bases; nucleotides outside the gene matches: 8. In DNA form, the CDR3 reads TGTGCCAGCTCACCACCGGGTGCAGGGGGTAGCTATGGCTACACCTTC. Amino acid sequence: CASSPPGAGGSYGYTF.

The V and J genes are TRBV19 and TRBJ2-2; 11 bases are shared with TRBD1. The germline V gene has CDR1 LNHDA and CDR2 SQIVND (reference sequence). The junction had 9 bases not matched to a gene; V was cut back by 8 bases and J by 4 bases. The CDR3 is made up of 16 amino acids. CDR3 DNA sequence: TGTGCCAGTGTCCCAGCCGGGACAGGGGGCACCGGGGAGCTGTTTTTT. It yields the protein CASVPAGTGGTGELFF.

This clone was observed once. The V call is TRBV28, the J call TRBJ1-1; weak D call: TRBD1 (6 bases). The CDR3 spans 14 residues. Germline lookup yields CDR1 MDHEN and CDR2 SYDVKM. V was cut by 3 bases and J by 1 base, with 9 bases left in between. The CDR3 DNA reads TGTGCCAGCAGTTTGAGGGGGGGGAACACTGAAGCTTTCTTT. This translates into CASSLRGGNTEAFF.